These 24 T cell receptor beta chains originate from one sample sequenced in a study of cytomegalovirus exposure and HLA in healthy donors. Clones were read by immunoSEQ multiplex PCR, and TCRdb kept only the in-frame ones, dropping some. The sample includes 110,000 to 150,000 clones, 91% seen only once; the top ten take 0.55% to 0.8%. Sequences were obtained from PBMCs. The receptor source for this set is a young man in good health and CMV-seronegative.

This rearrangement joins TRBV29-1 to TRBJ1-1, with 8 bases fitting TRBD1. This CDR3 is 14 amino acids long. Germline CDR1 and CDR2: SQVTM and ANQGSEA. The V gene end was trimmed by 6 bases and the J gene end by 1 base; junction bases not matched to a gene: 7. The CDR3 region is CSVGQDYGNTEAFF. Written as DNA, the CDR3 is TGCAGCGTGGGACAGGATTATGGGAACACTGAAGCTTTCTTT.

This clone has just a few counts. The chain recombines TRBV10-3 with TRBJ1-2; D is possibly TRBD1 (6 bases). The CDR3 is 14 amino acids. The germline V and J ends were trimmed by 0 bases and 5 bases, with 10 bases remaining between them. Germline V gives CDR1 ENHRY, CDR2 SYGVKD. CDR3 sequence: CAISESGQGYGYTF. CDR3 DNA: TGTGCCATCAGTGAGTCGGGTCAGGGGTATGGCTACACCTTC.

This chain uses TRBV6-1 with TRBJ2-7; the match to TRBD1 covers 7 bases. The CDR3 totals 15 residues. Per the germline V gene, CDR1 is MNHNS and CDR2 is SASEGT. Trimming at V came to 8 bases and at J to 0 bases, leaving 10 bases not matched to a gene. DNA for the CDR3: TGTGCCAGCCCGAGGGACAGCTCGAGCTCCTACGAGCAGTACTTC. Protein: CASPRDSSSSYEQYF.

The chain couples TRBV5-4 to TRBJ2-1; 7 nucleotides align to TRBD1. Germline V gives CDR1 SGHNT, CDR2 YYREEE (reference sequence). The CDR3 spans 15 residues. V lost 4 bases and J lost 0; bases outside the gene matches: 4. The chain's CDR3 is CASSPTGDSYNEQFF. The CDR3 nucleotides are TGTGCCAGCAGCCCAACAGGGGACTCCTACAATGAGCAGTTCTTC.

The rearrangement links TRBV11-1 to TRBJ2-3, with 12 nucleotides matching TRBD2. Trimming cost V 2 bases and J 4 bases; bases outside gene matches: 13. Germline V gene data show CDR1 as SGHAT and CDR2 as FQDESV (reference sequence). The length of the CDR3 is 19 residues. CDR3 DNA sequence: TGTGCCAGCAGCTTATTTGGAACTGAGTGGACTAGCGGGGCAGATACGCAGTATTTT. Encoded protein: CASSLFGTEWTSGADTQYF.

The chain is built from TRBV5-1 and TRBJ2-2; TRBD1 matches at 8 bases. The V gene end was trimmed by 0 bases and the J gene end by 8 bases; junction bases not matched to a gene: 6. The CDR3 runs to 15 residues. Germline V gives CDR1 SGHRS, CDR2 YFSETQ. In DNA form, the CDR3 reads TGCGCCAGCAGCTTGGCGGGACAGGTTGAAGGGGAGCTGTTTTTT. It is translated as CASSLAGQVEGELFF.

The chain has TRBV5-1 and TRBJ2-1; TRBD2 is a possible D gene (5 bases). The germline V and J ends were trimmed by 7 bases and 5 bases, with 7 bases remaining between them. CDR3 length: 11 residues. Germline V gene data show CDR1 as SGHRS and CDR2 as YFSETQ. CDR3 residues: CASARDNEQFF. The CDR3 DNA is TGCGCCAGCGCGCGGGACAATGAGCAGTTCTTC.

This chain's CDR3 is CASSQAGLVEQYF. The CDR3 DNA follows: TGTGCCAGCAGCCAAGCCGGACTAGTAGAGCAGTACTTC. The rearrangement links TRBV13 to TRBJ2-7; 7 bases are shared with TRBD2. Per germline, CDR1 PRHDT and CDR2 FYEKMQ (reference sequence). The CDR3 totals 13 residues. V shed 5 bases and J 7 bases; nucleotides not matched to a gene: 8.

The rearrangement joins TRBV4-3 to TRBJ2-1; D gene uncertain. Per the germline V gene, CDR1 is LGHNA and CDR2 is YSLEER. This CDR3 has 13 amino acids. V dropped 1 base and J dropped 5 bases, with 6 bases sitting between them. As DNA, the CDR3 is TGCGCCAGCAGCCAAGGACTGGACAATGAGCAGTTCTTC. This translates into CASSQGLDNEQFF.

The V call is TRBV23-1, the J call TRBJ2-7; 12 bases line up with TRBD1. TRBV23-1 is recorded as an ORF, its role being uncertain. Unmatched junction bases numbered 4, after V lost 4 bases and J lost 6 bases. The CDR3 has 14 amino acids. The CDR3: CASSLGTGGSEQYF. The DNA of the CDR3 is TGCGCCAGCAGTCTCGGGACAGGGGGCTCCGAGCAGTACTTC.

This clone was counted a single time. The CDR3 here is CASSASGRPRGSYEQYV. In DNA form, the CDR3 reads TGTGCCAGCAGTGCCTCTGGGAGACCCCGGGGGAGTTACGAGCAGTACGTC. This sequence joins TRBV6-1 and TRBJ2-7; the D gene is possibly TRBD2 (6 bases). The CDR3 length is 17 residues. V was cut by 4 bases and J by 4 bases, with 23 bases left in between. Germline V gene lookup returns CDR1 MNHNS and CDR2 SASEGT.

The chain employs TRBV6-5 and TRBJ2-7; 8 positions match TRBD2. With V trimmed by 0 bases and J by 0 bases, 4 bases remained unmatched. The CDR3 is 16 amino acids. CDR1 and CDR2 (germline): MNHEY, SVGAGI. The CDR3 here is CASSYSSGTSSYEQYF. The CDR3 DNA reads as TGTGCCAGCAGTTACTCCTCCGGGACTAGCTCCTACGAGCAGTACTTC.

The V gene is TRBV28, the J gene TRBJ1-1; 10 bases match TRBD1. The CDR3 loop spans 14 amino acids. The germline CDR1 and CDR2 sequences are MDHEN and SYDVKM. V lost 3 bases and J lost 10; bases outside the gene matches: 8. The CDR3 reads CASSLGWGQGRAFF. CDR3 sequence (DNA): TGTGCCAGCAGTTTGGGGTGGGGACAGGGGAGAGCTTTCTTT.

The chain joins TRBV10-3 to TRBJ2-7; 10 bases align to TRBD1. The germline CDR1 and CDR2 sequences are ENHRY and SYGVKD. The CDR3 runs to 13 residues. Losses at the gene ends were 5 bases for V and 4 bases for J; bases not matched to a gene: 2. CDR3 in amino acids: CAISRDRGYEQYV. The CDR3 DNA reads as TGTGCCATCAGTCGGGACAGGGGATACGAGCAGTACGTC.

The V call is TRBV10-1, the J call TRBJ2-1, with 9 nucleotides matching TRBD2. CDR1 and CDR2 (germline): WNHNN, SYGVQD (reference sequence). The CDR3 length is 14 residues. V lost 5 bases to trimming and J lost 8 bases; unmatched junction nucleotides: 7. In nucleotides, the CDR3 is TGCGCCAGCAGTAATAGCGGGAGAGCCCATGAGCAGTTCTTC. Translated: CASSNSGRAHEQFF.

In DNA form, the CDR3 reads TGTGCCAGCAGCTCCCTAGCGGGGGGGCCGTGGGATGAGCAGTTCTTC. Amino acids: CASSSLAGGPWDEQFF. V gene TRBV7-6 combines with J gene TRBJ2-1; TRBD2 aligns across 12 bases. Germline assignment: CDR1 SGHVS and CDR2 FNYEAQ. The CDR3 has 16 residues. J was trimmed by 8 bases and V by 4 bases; bases with no gene match: 9.

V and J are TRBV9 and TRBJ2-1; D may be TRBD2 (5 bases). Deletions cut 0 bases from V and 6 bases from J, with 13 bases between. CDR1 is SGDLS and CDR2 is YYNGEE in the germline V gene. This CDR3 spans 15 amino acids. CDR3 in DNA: TGTGCCAGCAGCGTAGAAAGGACTCCATTCAATGAGCAGTTCTTC. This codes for CASSVERTPFNEQFF. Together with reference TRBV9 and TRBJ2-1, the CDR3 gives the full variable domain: DSGVTQTPKHLITATGQRVTLRCSPRSGDLSVYWYQQSLDQGLQFLIQYYNGEERAKGNILERFSAQQFPDLHSELNLSSLELGDSALYFCASSVERTPFNEQFFGPGTRLTVL.

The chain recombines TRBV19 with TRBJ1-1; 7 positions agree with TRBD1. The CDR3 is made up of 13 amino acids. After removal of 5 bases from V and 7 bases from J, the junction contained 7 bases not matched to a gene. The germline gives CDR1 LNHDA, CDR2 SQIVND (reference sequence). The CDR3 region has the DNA TGTGCCAGTAGTCCGGCCGACAGGGATGAAGCTTTCTTT. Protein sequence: CASSPADRDEAFF. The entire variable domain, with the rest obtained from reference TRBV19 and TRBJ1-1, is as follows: DGGITQSPKYLFRKEGQNVTLSCEQNLNHDAMYWYRQDPGQGLRLIYYSQIVNDFQKGDIAEGYSVSREKKESFPLTVTSAQKNPTAFYLCASSPADRDEAFFGQGTRLTVV.

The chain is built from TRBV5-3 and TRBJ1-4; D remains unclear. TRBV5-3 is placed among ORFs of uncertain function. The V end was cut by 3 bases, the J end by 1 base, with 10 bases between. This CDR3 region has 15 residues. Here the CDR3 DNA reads TGTGCCAGAAGCTCCACCCGGGGAACTAATGAAAAACTGTTTTTT. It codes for CARSSTRGTNEKLFF.

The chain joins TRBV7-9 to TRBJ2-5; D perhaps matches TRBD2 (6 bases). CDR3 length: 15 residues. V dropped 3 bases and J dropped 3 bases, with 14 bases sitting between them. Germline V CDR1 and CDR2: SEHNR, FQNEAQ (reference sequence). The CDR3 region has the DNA TGTGCCAGCAGCTTTGGGGCCTCGGGGGAAGAGACCCAGTACTTC. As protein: CASSFGASGEETQYF.

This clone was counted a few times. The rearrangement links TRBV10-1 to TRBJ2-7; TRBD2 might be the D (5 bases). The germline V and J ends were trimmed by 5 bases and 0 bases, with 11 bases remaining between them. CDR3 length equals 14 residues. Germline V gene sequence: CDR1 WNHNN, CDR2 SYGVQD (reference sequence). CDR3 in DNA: TGCGCCAGCAGTAAGGACTCCTCCTCCTACGAGCAGTACTTC. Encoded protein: CASSKDSSSYEQYF.

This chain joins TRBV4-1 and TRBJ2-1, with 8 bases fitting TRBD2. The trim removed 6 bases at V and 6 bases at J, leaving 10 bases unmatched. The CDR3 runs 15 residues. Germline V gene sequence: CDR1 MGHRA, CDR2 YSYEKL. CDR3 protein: CASSMERGTGNEQFF. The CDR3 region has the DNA TGCGCCAGCAGTATGGAGCGGGGGACGGGCAATGAGCAGTTCTTC.

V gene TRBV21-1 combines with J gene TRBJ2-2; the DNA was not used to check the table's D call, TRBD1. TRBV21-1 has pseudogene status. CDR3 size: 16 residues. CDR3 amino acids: CASRPDRGQNTGELFF. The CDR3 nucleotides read TGTGCCAGCCGACCGGACAGGGGGCAGAACACCGGGGAGCTGTTTTTT.

The CDR3 loop reads CASSQDMDSSYEQYF. DNA of the CDR3: TGTGCCAGCAGCCAGGATATGGACAGCTCCTACGAGCAGTACTTC. This chain connects TRBV4-2 to TRBJ2-7; D is possibly TRBD1 (6 bases). V gave up 3 bases and J gave up 0 bases, with 12 bases separating them. The CDR3 contains 15 residues. CDR1 and CDR2 from the germline V gene are LGHNA and YNFKEQ.